This TCR beta chain was sequenced during a study of T cells in women clearing cervical HPV infection. Study as a whole: Women with histologically confirmed HPV16-related CIN3 or worse, 2 with invasive cancer, served as cases. Case blood was drawn a median about 150 days after lesion detection. Whole-study findings and limits: CIN3+ cases had significantly higher TCR repertoire richness than controls, but evenness did not differ.

In regard to this clone: The antigen remains unidentified. The read falls 3 residues short of the CDR3 end, and the missing part is taken from the germline J gene.

Libraries were prepared by immunoSEQ multiplex PCR; TCRdb keeps only in-frame clonotypes and omits some of them. The sample's table shows over 30,000 clones. The V gene's germline CDR1 is DFQATT and CDR2 SNEGSKA (reference sequence). V was pared by 5 bases and J by 3 bases, with 12 bases of the junction left unmatched. The CDR3 spans 15 residues. Material: blood buffy coat. This TCR was sampled from a woman between 18 and 70 years old with a cervical HPV16 infection that either progressed to CIN3+ or cleared (not recorded which). J is TRBJ2-7 and V is TRBV20-1; 8 bases are a match to TRBD1. The chain's CDR3 is CSASPLGQGSYEQYF. CDR3 DNA, as far as it was read: TGCAGTGCTTCTCCTCTCGGACAGGGTAGCTACGAG.